Presented here are 6 T cell receptor beta chains from one specimen sequenced in a study of T-cell memory formation after mild COVID-19 (dated by TCRdb to 2020 to 2023). Receptor libraries were prepared by 5' RACE. Instrument used: Illumina NovaSeq 6000. TCRdb reworked the public reads: Q25 trimming with fastp, MiXCR clone assembly, productive beta chains retained. Under each unique CDR3 protein, matching rows form one entry showing the most common genes and DNA. In this sample the table shows around 200,000 distinct CDR3 sequences, about 9.2% of which occur a single time. 3% to 4% of the sample belongs to the ten largest clones. Sequencing was done on a sample of PBMCs or a T cell subset sorted from them (not recorded which). The receptors stem from a man aged 18 to 29 who had mild COVID-19 (a few samples of this study predate the infection). The sample titles of this study are shuffled in the database, so cell type and time point are left out; the donor was told from shared clones.

The chain employs TRBV14 and TRBJ1-2; D is possibly TRBD1 (6 bases). This CDR3 region has 15 residues. V dropped 9 bases and J dropped 1 base, with 18 bases sitting between them. The germline V gene has CDR1 SGHDN and CDR2 FVKESK. CDR3 bases: TGTGCCAGGGGGGCAAGACACCTCTTTAACTATGGCTACACCTTC. It is translated as CARGARHLFNYGYTF.

This clonotype was counted at least ten times. This chain joins TRBV20-1 and TRBJ2-5, with D unclear. The CDR3 is made up of 15 amino acids. CDR1 is DFQATT and CDR2 is SNEGSKA in the germline V gene (reference sequence). V was clipped by 3 bases and J by 4 bases, with 18 bases between them. This CDR3 is CSARSQRALVETQYF. DNA for the CDR3: TGCAGTGCTAGGTCGCAACGGGCCTTAGTAGAGACCCAGTACTTC.

This clonotype was counted between two and nine times. The chain has TRBV7-3 and TRBJ2-3, with D unresolved. Between the trimmed V and J ends, which lost 5 bases and 5 bases, there was a span of 11 bases. Germline V gene sequence: CDR1 SGHTA, CDR2 FQGTGA. The CDR3 sequence is 13 residues long. The CDR3 sequence is CASSPLFGDTQYF. The CDR3 DNA sequence: TGTGCCAGCAGCCCACTCTTCGGAGATACGCAGTATTTT.

This clonotype was observed a few times. This sequence joins TRBV19 and TRBJ1-5, with 7 positions matching TRBD1. Germline-derived CDR1 and CDR2 are LNHDA and SQIVND (reference sequence). The CDR3 has 18 residues. With V trimmed by 5 bases and J by 0 bases, 13 bases remained unmatched. The CDR3 reads CASSPLRDRPYSNQPQHF. CDR3 coding DNA: TGTGCCAGTAGTCCACTCCGGGACAGACCTTATAGCAATCAGCCCCAGCATTTT.

This clonotype was picked up a small number of times. V usage is TRBV15 and J usage is TRBJ1-4, with no clear D. Per the germline V gene, CDR1 is LNHNV and CDR2 is YYDKDF (reference sequence). The CDR3 contains 18 residues. The V gene lost 0 bases and the J gene lost 6 bases, with 20 bases spanning the gap. CDR3 nucleotide sequence: TGTGCCACCAGCAGAGATCTCCGAGGATGGGGTTCGGATGAAAAACTGTTTTTT. Protein product: CATSRDLRGWGSDEKLFF.

This clonotype was seen a handful of times. The chain is built from TRBV2 and TRBJ2-1, with a weak D call TRBD2 (6 bases). Germline V lookup: CDR1 SNHLY, CDR2 FYNNEI. The V end was cut by 7 bases, the J end by 8 bases, with 18 bases between. This CDR3 has 14 amino acids. In nucleotides, the CDR3 is TGTGCCAGCACTGGAGGGGTGGTACTCGATGAGCAGTTCTTC. This codes for CASTGGVVLDEQFF.